The 26 T cell receptor beta chains given below trace back to one sample, sequenced in a study of CD8+CD57+ T cells in acquired aplastic anemia. Before being chosen for sequencing, patients had shown CD8+CD57+ cell expansion by flow cytometry. The study profiled TCR beta VDJ and CDR3 using genomic DNA as template. Each CDR3 protein is one row after TCRdb ran MiXCR on the reads. Of 260,000 or so distinct CDR3 sequences detected, around half appear once; the ten largest clones hold 7.8%. The material sequenced was sorted CD4+, CD8+, or CD8+CD57+ T cells (not recorded which) from PBMCs. The receptors here all came from a human donor with aplastic anemia.

This clonotype was detected many times. The genes are TRBV20-1 and TRBJ2-7; D is unresolved. This CDR3 is built from 12 residues. CDR1 DFQATT and CDR2 SNEGSKA come from the germline V gene (reference sequence). Trimming took off 3 bases at V and 2 bases at J, with 8 bases between the two ends. The CDR3 sequence: CSARAETYEQYF. Written as DNA, the CDR3 is TGCAGTGCTAGGGCTGAAACCTACGAGCAGTACTTC.

The V gene is TRBV10-3, the J gene TRBJ1-1; TRBD1 aligns across 11 bases. The CDR3 sequence is 15 residues long. With V trimmed by 5 bases and J by 4 bases, 6 bases remained unmatched. Germline V gene data show CDR1 as ENHRY and CDR2 as SYGVKD. CDR3 sequence (DNA): TGTGCCATCAGTTTTGGACAGGGGGCCGGCACTGAAGCTTTCTTT. Its protein product is CAISFGQGAGTEAFF.

The sample holds many counts of this clonotype. The chain recombines TRBV5-1 with TRBJ2-5; 11 bases are shared with TRBD2. The length of the CDR3 is 15 residues. The trim removed 4 bases at V and 3 bases at J, leaving 5 bases unmatched. The germline V gene encodes CDR1 SGHRS and CDR2 YFSETQ. CDR3: CASSVETSGKETQYF. The DNA of the CDR3 is TGCGCCAGCAGCGTAGAGACTAGCGGGAAAGAGACCCAGTACTTC.

Only one count was recorded for this clonotype. The rearrangement uses TRBV5-1 and TRBJ1-4, with D hard to call. The ends were cut back, 0 bases at V and 7 bases at J, with 13 bases in the middle. The CDR3 consists of 15 residues. The V gene's germline CDR1 is SGHRS and CDR2 YFSETQ. The CDR3 nucleotides read TGCGCCAGCAGCTTGGGAGAGACCTTGACTGAAAAACTGTTTTTT. Protein: CASSLGETLTEKLFF.

This clonotype was detected many times. The chain employs TRBV6-5 and TRBJ2-7; D may be TRBD2 (6 bases). Trimming took 8 bases from V and 1 from J, leaving 12 bases between them. The CDR3 spans 13 residues. Per germline, CDR1 MNHEY and CDR2 SVGAGI. The DNA of the CDR3 is TGTGCCAGCGGACGGGACTGGTCCTACGAGCAGTACTTC. As protein: CASGRDWSYEQYF.

At least ten counts were recorded for this clonotype. The chain recombines TRBV4-2 with TRBJ1-1; D is unresolved. V was pared by 8 bases and J by 7 bases, with 11 bases between. The length of the CDR3 is 11 residues. Germline CDR1 reads LGHNA; CDR2 reads YNFKEQ. Here the CDR3 reads CASGTRGEAFF. In DNA form, the CDR3 reads TGTGCCAGCGGAACCCGGGGTGAAGCTTTCTTT.

This clonotype was counted many times. The genes are TRBV6-1 and TRBJ1-3; TRBD1 agrees at 8 bases. V gave up 3 bases and J gave up 3 bases; unmatched junction bases: 4. Per germline, CDR1 MNHNS and CDR2 SASEGT. The CDR3 sequence is 15 residues long. The CDR3 coding sequence is TGTGCCAGCAGTGATGAGACAGGGGATGGAAACACCATATATTTT. It yields the protein CASSDETGDGNTIYF.

This clonotype occurred a few times. The chain is built from TRBV6-2 or TRBV6-3 and TRBJ2-1; 11 nucleotides align to TRBD2. Germline CDR1 is MNHEY and CDR2 is SVGEGT. Unmatched junction bases numbered 8, after V lost 6 bases and J lost 7 bases. CDR3 length: 15 residues. CDR3 amino acids: CASRTVAGGPNEQFF. CDR3 DNA sequence: TGTGCCAGCAGGACGGTAGCGGGGGGGCCGAATGAGCAGTTCTTC.

This chain links TRBV5-5 with TRBJ1-1; tentative D call: TRBD1 (5 bases). Trimming pared 5 bases from V and 0 bases from J, leaving 11 bases between. From germline, CDR1 is SGHKS and CDR2 YYEKEE (reference sequence). There are 14 residues in the CDR3. CDR3 loop: CASRYGTLNTEAFF. The CDR3 DNA is TGTGCCAGCAGATACGGGACTTTGAACACTGAAGCTTTCTTT.

This clonotype was seen at least ten times. The J gene is TRBJ2-7, the V gene TRBV5-1; 8 bases are shared with TRBD1. The CDR3 length is 14 residues. The V gene end was trimmed by 1 base and the J gene end by 5 bases; junction bases not matched to a gene: 5. From germline, CDR1 is SGHRS and CDR2 YFSETQ. Here the CDR3 reads CASSLRSGGHEQYF. CDR3 sequence (DNA): TGCGCCAGCAGCTTGCGATCAGGGGGCCACGAGCAGTACTTC.

This rearrangement joins TRBV20-1 to TRBJ2-1; 8 nucleotides line up with TRBD1. The assigned J gene may be wrong: the sequence end matches TRBJ2-7 better. Germline values: CDR1 DFQATT, CDR2 SNEGSKA (reference sequence). This CDR3 region has 15 residues. Here the CDR3 reads CSATFRDRLSYEQYF. The DNA for the CDR3 is TGCAGTGCCACATTCCGGGACAGGTTATCCTACGAGCAGTACTTC.

On this clonotype itself: A much bigger clone sits one base away, suggesting this may be a read error. V gene TRBV9 combines with J gene TRBJ2-2; unclear D gene. The CDR3 loop spans 11 amino acids. V shed 0 bases and J shed 6 bases, with 0 bases lying between them. Germline lookup yields CDR1 SGDLS and CDR2 YYNGEE. CDR3 coding DNA: TGTGCCAGCAGCGTAGCCGGGGAGCTGTTTTTT. As protein: CASSVAGELFF.

The chain joins TRBV3-1 to TRBJ2-5; TRBD1 matches at 8 bases. The germline V gene encodes CDR1 LGHDT and CDR2 YNNKEL (reference sequence). V lost 6 bases to trimming and J lost 2 bases; unmatched junction nucleotides: 14. The CDR3 loop spans 17 amino acids. CDR3 sequence (DNA): TGTGCCAGCAGGCCGGACAGGGCGGTCATGTGGCAAGAGACCCAGTACTTC. The encoded protein is CASRPDRAVMWQETQYF.

This clonotype appeared many times. This chain uses TRBV4-2 with TRBJ2-7; 10 nucleotides agree with TRBD2. Germline CDR1 reads LGHNA; CDR2 reads YNFKEQ. J was trimmed by 3 bases and V by 0 bases; bases with no gene match: 5. The CDR3 is 16 residues long. CDR3 DNA: TGTGCCAGCAGCCAAGATATGGCTAGCGGGAGCTACGAGCAGTACTTC. It yields the protein CASSQDMASGSYEQYF.

The V call is TRBV7-3, the J call TRBJ2-3; 10 positions agree with TRBD2. The CDR3 loop spans 17 amino acids. The J segment lost 5 bases and the V segment lost 3 bases, leaving 11 bases of the junction unmatched. Per the germline V gene, CDR1 is SGHTA and CDR2 is FQGTGA. This chain's CDR3 is CASSFRGAGGIIDTQYF. The CDR3 nucleotides read TGTGCCAGCAGCTTCCGGGGAGCGGGGGGGATAATAGATACGCAGTATTTT.

This clonotype was seen a single time. The chain carries TRBV20-1 and TRBJ1-2, with no clear D. Germline V gene data show CDR1 as DFQATT and CDR2 as SNEGSKA (reference sequence). V was trimmed by 7 bases and J by 1 base, leaving 10 bases between them. The CDR3 loop spans 12 amino acids. The CDR3 region has the DNA TGCAGTGTCCCGTCCCTTAACTATGGCTACACCTTC. Translation: CSVPSLNYGYTF.

The rearrangement uses TRBV29-1 and TRBJ2-3, with 11 bases that match TRBD2. With V trimmed by 5 bases and J by 0 bases, 7 bases remained unmatched. This CDR3 contains 16 residues. Germline V gene sequence: CDR1 SQVTM, CDR2 ANQGSEA. In nucleotides, the CDR3 is TGCAGCGTTTCAGGACTAGCGGGCATCAGCACAGATACGCAGTATTTT. Its protein is CSVSGLAGISTDTQYF.

The table lists this clonotype with a few counts. The junction differs from germline at one of its ends, possibly a read error. This chain connects TRBV5-6 to TRBJ1-5, with D perhaps TRBD1 (5 bases). This CDR3 comprises 15 residues. CDR1 and CDR2 (germline): SGHDT, YYEEEE. The CDR3 loop is CASSSQGFGNQSQHF. DNA of the CDR3: TGTGCCAGCAGCTCGCAGGGTTTTGGCAATCAGTCCCAGCATTTT.

This clonotype was recorded many times. This chain connects TRBV20-1 to TRBJ2-1; TRBD1 agrees at 7 bases. CDR3 length equals 15 residues. Trimming took 5 bases from V and 3 from J; bases not matched to a gene: 10. Germline V gives CDR1 DFQATT, CDR2 SNEGSKA (reference sequence). Here the CDR3 DNA reads TGCAGTGCTTTTAACAGGGGCAGCGGCTACAATGAGCAGTTCTTC. Protein sequence: CSAFNRGSGYNEQFF.

The chain couples TRBV5-5 to TRBJ2-6; D uncertain. With 5 bases removed from V and 4 bases from J, the gap between germline ends came to 13 bases. The CDR3 sequence is 15 residues long. Germline CDR1 reads SGHKS; CDR2 reads YYEKEE (reference sequence). CDR3 DNA: TGTGCCAGCAGTTCCTGGGCTACAGGGGCCAACGTCCTGACTTTC. This encodes CASSSWATGANVLTF.

The sample holds a few counts of this clonotype. This chain joins TRBV28 and TRBJ1-2; perhaps TRBD1 as D (5 bases). Looked up from germline, CDR1 is MDHEN and CDR2 is SYDVKM. With 8 bases removed from V and 7 bases from J, the gap between germline ends came to 17 bases. This CDR3 is built from 13 residues. For the CDR3, the DNA is TGTGCCAGCGAAACGACAGACCTCTCTGGCTACACCTTC. It translates to CASETTDLSGYTF.

With regard to this clonotype: One base away lies a much larger clone, so this may be a sequencing read error. J is TRBJ2-1 and V is TRBV2, with 9 bases identical to TRBD2. Per the germline V gene, CDR1 is SNHLY and CDR2 is FYNNEI. This CDR3 spans 13 amino acids. V was clipped by 7 bases and J by 9 bases; unmatched bases: 7. The CDR3, as DNA: TGTGCCAGCAAAGGCGGGGGGGCCGGTGAGCAGTTCTTC. It yields the protein CASKGGGAGEQFF.

This clonotype was recorded at least ten times. CDR3 coding DNA: TGCGCCAGCAGCCAAGAGGGAAAGGGAGAAAAACTGTTTTTT. Amino acids: CASSQEGKGEKLFF. The rearrangement uses TRBV4-3 and TRBJ1-4, with D unclear. CDR1 is LGHNA, CDR2 YSLEER, per germline. CDR3 length equals 14 residues. Trimming pared 0 bases from V and 8 bases from J, leaving 10 bases between.

The rearrangement joins TRBV6-5 to TRBJ1-2; 7 bases match TRBD1. The germline gives CDR1 MNHEY, CDR2 SVGAGI. The V gene end was trimmed by 4 bases and the J gene end by 0 bases; junction bases not matched to a gene: 5. The CDR3 spans 15 residues. The CDR3 nucleotides are TGTGCCAGCAGTTGGGGACAGCACTCTAACTATGGCTACACCTTC. Its translation: CASSWGQHSNYGYTF.

This clonotype was picked up many times. The rearrangement uses TRBV7-3 and TRBJ2-3; D call uncertain. The CDR3 has 13 residues. The V end was cut by 5 bases, the J end by 3 bases, with 9 bases between. In germline, CDR1 is SGHTA, CDR2 FQGTGA. The CDR3 loop is CASSPAPTDTQYF. CDR3 DNA sequence: TGTGCCAGCAGCCCAGCTCCGACAGATACGCAGTATTTT.

The chain combines TRBV29-1 with TRBJ1-5; tentatively, D is TRBD1 (6 bases). Between the trimmed V and J ends, which lost 6 bases and 1 base, there was a span of 13 bases. CDR1 SQVTM and CDR2 ANQGSEA come from the germline V gene. The CDR3 is 14 residues long. The CDR3 region is CSVQKGGSNQPQHF. In nucleotides, the CDR3 is TGCAGCGTCCAAAAAGGGGGAAGCAATCAGCCCCAGCATTTT.